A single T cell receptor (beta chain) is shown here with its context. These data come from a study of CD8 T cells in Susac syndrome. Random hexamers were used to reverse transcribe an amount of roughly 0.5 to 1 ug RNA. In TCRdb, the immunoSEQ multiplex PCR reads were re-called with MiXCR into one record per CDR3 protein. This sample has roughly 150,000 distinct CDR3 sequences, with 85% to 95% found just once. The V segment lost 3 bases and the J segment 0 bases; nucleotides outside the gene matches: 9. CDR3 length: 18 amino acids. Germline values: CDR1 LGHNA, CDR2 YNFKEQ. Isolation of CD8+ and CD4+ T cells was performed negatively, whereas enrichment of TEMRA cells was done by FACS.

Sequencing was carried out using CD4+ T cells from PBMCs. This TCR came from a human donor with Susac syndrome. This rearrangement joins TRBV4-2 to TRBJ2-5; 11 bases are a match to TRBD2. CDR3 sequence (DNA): TGTGCCAGCAGCCAGCGACTAGCGGGGAGCCCGTACCAAGAGACCCAGTACTTC. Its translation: CASSQRLAGSPYQETQYF.